The next 23 T cell receptor beta chains were all read from a single sample in a study of molecular identifiers for immune sequencing clone quantification. MiXCR, run by TCRdb on the PCR reads, gives a single entry per CDR3 protein. The sample lists more than 450,000 distinct CDR3 sequences; around 23% were seen once. Sequencing used naive CD8+ T cells from blood, with Jurkat cell RNA spiked in. Subset reported: FACS-sorted CD8+CD4-CCR7+CD45RA+ naive T cells. These TCRs come from a human donor in good health. Some libraries in this study had Jurkat cell RNA spiked in.

This clonotype was picked up a small number of times. A read error may explain this, as a much larger clone is one base away. No conserved phenylalanine or tryptophan ends this CDR3, so it is likely a read error. The chain couples TRBV7-6 to TRBJ2-7; D ambiguous. The V end lost 1 base, the J end lost 6 bases, and 7 bases lay between the germline ends. CDR1 and CDR2 (germline): SGHVS, FNYEAQ. This CDR3 spans 12 amino acids. CDR3 residues: CASSLDQSEQYL. In DNA, the CDR3 is TGTGCCAGCAGCTTAGACCAGAGCGAGCAGTACCTC.

This clonotype was counted between two and nine times. The chain joins TRBV4-2 to TRBJ1-2; D possibly corresponds to TRBD1 (6 bases). Between the trimmed V and J ends, which lost 6 bases and 2 bases, there was a span of 16 bases. CDR3 length: 15 residues. Germline CDR1 is LGHNA and CDR2 is YNFKEQ. The CDR3 bases are TGTGCCAGCAGGGGGATAGGGGGTCGGAACTATGGCTACACCTTC. Amino acids: CASRGIGGRNYGYTF.

A note on this clonotype: The junction departs from the called germline gene at one end, perhaps through a read error. The CDR3 sequence: CAFETDGGGPPHF. DNA for the CDR3: TGTGCCTTCGAGACTGATGGGGGGGGGCCCCCGCATTTT. V gene TRBV30 combines with J gene TRBJ1-5; TRBD1 might be the D (6 bases). The germline gives CDR1 GTSNPN, CDR2 SVGIG (reference sequence). The CDR3 sequence is 13 residues long.

This clonotype was seen ten or more times. This sequence joins TRBV7-9 and TRBJ2-3; 11 bases fit TRBD2. The length of the CDR3 is 16 residues. The ends lost 3 bases at V and 3 bases at J; junction bases unmatched: 5. Germline V CDR1 and CDR2: SEHNR, FQNEAQ (reference sequence). CDR3 loop: CASSFGLAGLTDTQYF. In DNA form, the CDR3 reads TGTGCCAGCAGCTTCGGACTAGCGGGCCTAACAGATACGCAGTATTTT. Combining the CDR3 with reference TRBV7-9 and TRBJ2-3 gives the whole variable domain DTGVSQNPRHKITKRGQNVTFRCDPISEHNRLYWYRQTLGQGPEFLTYFQNEAQLEKSRLLSDRFSAERPKGSFSTLEIQRTEQGDSAMYLCASSFGLAGLTDTQYFGPGTRLTVL.

This clonotype was detected only a few times. CDR3 loop: CASSQFRENTEAFF. The DNA for the CDR3 is TGTGCCAGCAGCCAATTCAGGGAGAACACTGAAGCTTTCTTT. The V and J genes are TRBV13 and TRBJ1-1; weak D call: TRBD1 (5 bases). This CDR3 region has 14 residues. Per germline, CDR1 PRHDT and CDR2 FYEKMQ (reference sequence). Trimming left V 5 bases short and J 1 base short, with 11 bases between.

At least ten counts were recorded for this clonotype. The chain has TRBV4-3 and TRBJ1-3, with D uncertain. Germline V gene sequence: CDR1 LGHNA, CDR2 YSLEER. This CDR3 is built from 16 residues. The V end lost 0 bases, the J end lost 0 bases, and 9 bases lay between the germline ends. CDR3 in amino acids: CASSQDRRSSGNTIYF. CDR3 in DNA: TGCGCCAGCAGCCAAGATCGGAGGAGCTCTGGAAACACCATATATTTT.

This clonotype occurred many times. The chain is built from TRBV18 and TRBJ2-3; D perhaps matches TRBD2 (7 bases). Germline V gene lookup returns CDR1 KGHSH and CDR2 LQKENI. V lost 3 bases, J lost 2 bases, and 15 bases lay in between. The length of the CDR3 is 16 residues. CDR3 sequence reads: CASSPGAGAYTDTQYF. The CDR3 coding sequence is TGTGCCAGCTCACCCGGGGCGGGGGCGTACACAGATACGCAGTATTTT.

The gene calls are TRBV4-3 and TRBJ1-2; 8 bases match TRBD1. The CDR3 loop spans 15 amino acids. Looked up from germline, CDR1 is LGHNA and CDR2 is YSLEER. Trimming took 3 bases from V and 4 from J; bases not matched to a gene: 7. CDR3 residues: CASSHDRGGSYGYTF. CDR3 nucleotide sequence: TGCGCCAGCAGCCACGACAGGGGAGGTAGCTATGGCTACACCTTC.

This clonotype was observed many times. The chain is built from TRBV12-3 or TRBV12-4 and TRBJ2-5, with 8 bases aligning to TRBD1. CDR3 length: 14 residues. With V trimmed by 5 bases and J by 2 bases, 4 bases remained unmatched. This CDR3 is CASSTRDRQETQYF. The CDR3 DNA is TGTGCCAGCAGTACACGGGACAGGCAAGAGACCCAGTACTTC.

Points on this clonotype: The junction differs from germline at one of its ends, possibly a read error. The chain employs TRBV20-1 and TRBJ2-5; no firm D call. This CDR3 contains 15 residues. Germline V gene data show CDR1 as DFQATT and CDR2 as SNEGSKA (reference sequence). This CDR3 reads CSAITPIVVGEPQYF. The CDR3 nucleotides read TGCAGTGCTATCACCCCTATAGTCGTCGGAGAGCCCCAGTACTTC.

The sample holds a few counts of this clonotype. The gene calls are TRBV6-6 and TRBJ2-7; D might be TRBD1 (5 bases). Germline V gives CDR1 MNHNY, CDR2 SVGAGI (reference sequence). Trimming pared 2 bases from V and 0 bases from J, leaving 11 bases between. The CDR3 sequence is 15 residues long. In DNA, the CDR3 is TGTGCCAGCAGTTACGATTTTGACAGCTCCTACGAGCAGTACTTC. It specifies CASSYDFDSSYEQYF.

This clonotype was seen just once. A read error is possible here, since a much larger clone lies one base away. Because it lacks the conserved phenylalanine or tryptophan at the end, this CDR3 is likely a read error. The limits of the CDR3 on the DNA are not certain, so only TCRdb's listed CDR3 is given. V gene TRBV21-1 combines with J gene TRBJ1-1. TRBV21-1 is designated a pseudogene. The CDR3 has 8 residues if both end residues are counted. CDR3 residues: CESTEAFS.

This clonotype was seen a handful of times. The V and J genes are TRBV19 and TRBJ1-5; TRBD1 agrees at 7 bases. CDR1 and CDR2 (germline): LNHDA, SQIVND (reference sequence). The CDR3 sequence is 13 residues long. J gave up 6 bases and V 6 bases, and 5 bases lay outside the gene matches. CDR3 residues: CASREGAIQPQHF. CDR3 nucleotides: TGTGCCAGTAGAGAGGGGGCTATTCAGCCCCAGCATTTT.

This clonotype was picked up many times. CDR3 region: CASSVRPGLAGETGELFF. CDR3 coding DNA: TGTGCCAGCAGCGTTCGACCGGGACTAGCGGGAGAAACCGGGGAGCTGTTTTTT. The V and J genes are TRBV9 and TRBJ2-2; 14 bases map to TRBD2. J was trimmed by 5 bases and V by 2 bases; bases with no gene match: 8. Germline CDR1 SGDLS, CDR2 YYNGEE. CDR3 size: 18 residues.

At least ten counts were recorded for this clonotype. V and J are TRBV30 and TRBJ2-7, with 7 nucleotides matching TRBD1. Germline CDR1 is GTSNPN and CDR2 is SVGIG (reference sequence). Losses at the gene ends were 3 bases for V and 5 bases for J; bases not matched to a gene: 7. The CDR3 consists of 13 residues. The CDR3 protein is CAWSATGFHEQYF. The CDR3 DNA is TGTGCCTGGAGCGCGACAGGGTTCCACGAGCAGTACTTC. The variable domain in full, completed from reference TRBV30 and TRBJ2-7, reads SQTIHQWPATLVQPVGSPLSLECTVEGTSNPNLYWYRQAAGRGLQLLFYSVGIGQISSEVPQNLSASRPQDRQFILSSKKLLLSDSGFYLCAWSATGFHEQYFGPGTRLTVT.

As to this clonotype: A junction end diverges from the germline sequence, so it may reflect a read error. The chain carries TRBV11-2 and TRBJ2-3; TRBD1 agrees at 12 bases. This CDR3 contains 17 residues. Germline V gives CDR1 SGHAT, CDR2 FQNNGV. CDR3 nucleotides: TGTGCCAGAAGCTCCCACGGGACAGGGGGCCGAACAGATACGCAGTATTTT. Amino acid sequence: CARSSHGTGGRTDTQYF.

This clonotype showed up just a few times. V and J are TRBV12-5 and TRBJ2-7; no definite D call. Trimming pared 0 bases from V and 0 bases from J, leaving 9 bases between. The CDR3 has 15 amino acids. Germline V gene sequence: CDR1 LGHNT, CDR2 FRNRAP. CDR3 bases: TGTGCTAGTGGTTTGGTTCCCTCGAGCTCCTACGAGCAGTACTTC. Translating it yields CASGLVPSSSYEQYF.

This clonotype was detected only a few times. The gene calls are TRBV7-9 and TRBJ2-7; a possible D gene is TRBD2 (6 bases). V was clipped by 5 bases and J by 2 bases, with 13 bases between them. The CDR3 loop spans 14 amino acids. Germline V lookup: CDR1 SEHNR, CDR2 FQNEAQ (reference sequence). The CDR3 loop is CASSTSFLPYEQYF. The CDR3 bases are TGTGCCAGCAGCACTAGCTTTCTACCCTACGAGCAGTACTTC.

The J gene is TRBJ2-7, the V gene TRBV28; a weak D match, TRBD2 (6 bases). The V and J ends lost 7 bases and 2 bases respectively, with 9 bases between them. This CDR3 is 12 amino acids long. CDR1 and CDR2 from the germline V gene are MDHEN and SYDVKM. DNA of the CDR3: TGTGCCAGCACACCGGGGGCCTACGAGCAGTACTTC. Translation gives CASTPGAYEQYF.

To note about this clonotype: One end of the junction varies from germline; a read error may be responsible. V is TRBV6-1 and J is TRBJ2-7; maybe TRBD2 (6 bases). Germline loops: CDR1 MNHNS, CDR2 SASEGT. The CDR3 covers 12 residues. DNA of the CDR3: TGTGCCAGCAACCGGGGAGGCGACGAGCAGGACTTC. As protein: CASNRGGDEQDF.

This clonotype was seen at least ten times. The CDR3 region has the DNA TGCGCCAGCAGCCTAACCGGGACAGGGTCTGTGAACACTGAAGCTTTCTTT. It specifies CASSLTGTGSVNTEAFF. The chain has TRBV4-3 and TRBJ1-1; TRBD1 matches 9 bases. After removal of 4 bases from V and 0 bases from J, the junction contained 9 bases not matched to a gene. The CDR3 is 17 residues long. Germline lookup yields CDR1 LGHNA and CDR2 YSLEER.

As concerns this clonotype: A read error may explain this, as a much larger clone is one base away. The CDR3 region has the DNA TGTGCCAGCAGCTCCTCCCCTGGACGGGAAAATAATTCACCCCTCCACTTT. This translates into CASSSSPGRENNSPLHF. J is TRBJ1-6 and V is TRBV7-9; the D is unclear. This CDR3 contains 17 residues. Between the trimmed V and J ends, which lost 4 bases and 5 bases, there was a span of 18 bases. CDR1 and CDR2 (germline): SEHNR, FQNEAQ (reference sequence).

The chain joins TRBV11-2 to TRBJ2-6; 9 bases map to TRBD1. There are 22 residues in the CDR3. Looked up from germline, CDR1 is SGHAT and CDR2 is FQNNGV. The junction had 16 bases not matched to a gene; V was cut back by 1 base and J by 0 bases. In nucleotides, the CDR3 is TGTGCCAGCAGCTTAGGAAACCGGGACAGGGTAAAGGATCTCTCTGGGGCCAACGTCCTGACTTTC. This encodes CASSLGNRDRVKDLSGANVLTF.